One and the same sample provided the 17 T cell receptor beta chains below, sequenced in a study of blood T cell repertoires in COVID-19. Data came from immunoSEQ multiplex PCR; TCRdb stores just in-frame clones and leaves some out. The table lists some 100,000 clones, roughly 86% of them singletons. The sample consisted of peripheral blood. Receptor source: a man aged 45-65 years with acute or convalescent COVID-19.

The V call is TRBV4-1, the J call TRBJ2-7; 7 nucleotides match TRBD2. Trimming took 0 bases from V and 1 from J; bases not matched to a gene: 6. This CDR3 comprises 16 residues. Germline lookup yields CDR1 MGHRA and CDR2 YSYEKL. The CDR3 reads CASSQDSAGMSYEQYF. The CDR3 DNA sequence: TGCGCCAGCAGCCAAGATTCAGCGGGAATGTCCTACGAGCAGTACTTC.

The chain uses TRBV6-5 and TRBJ2-1; 11 bases line up with TRBD2. Germline values: CDR1 MNHEY, CDR2 SVGAGI. The V segment lost 2 bases and the J segment 5 bases; nucleotides outside the gene matches: 2. This CDR3 has 15 residues. This chain's CDR3 is CASSYLAGGNNEQFF. The CDR3 DNA sequence: TGTGCCAGCAGTTACCTAGCGGGAGGTAACAATGAGCAGTTCTTC.

V usage is TRBV10-1 and J usage is TRBJ2-7, with TRBD2 identical over 7 bases. Germline CDR1 is WNHNN and CDR2 is SYGVQD (reference sequence). V gave up 6 bases and J gave up 2 bases; unmatched junction bases: 10. CDR3 length: 15 residues. The CDR3 DNA follows: TGCGCCAGCAGCGGCAGCGGGACGGTCCCCTACGAGCAGTACTTC. Translating gives CASSGSGTVPYEQYF.

This chain uses TRBV9 with TRBJ1-1, with TRBD1 matching over 9 bases. After removal of 0 bases from V and 5 bases from J, the junction contained 11 bases not matched to a gene. Looked up from germline, CDR1 is SGDLS and CDR2 is YYNGEE. The CDR3 loop spans 17 amino acids. The CDR3 is CASSVATTGGGSTEAFF. CDR3 nucleotides: TGTGCCAGCAGCGTAGCTACAACAGGGGGCGGGTCTACTGAAGCTTTCTTT. The whole variable domain, filled in from reference TRBV9 and TRBJ1-1, reads DSGVTQTPKHLITATGQRVTLRCSPRSGDLSVYWYQQSLDQGLQFLIQYYNGEERAKGNILERFSAQQFPDLHSELNLSSLELGDSALYFCASSVATTGGGSTEAFFGQGTRLTVV.

The rearrangement uses TRBV7-6 and TRBJ2-3, with 9 positions matching TRBD1. The V and J ends lost 2 bases and 4 bases, in that order; junction bases with no gene match: 7. This CDR3 is built from 16 residues. Germline CDR1 is SGHVS and CDR2 is FNYEAQ. Here the CDR3 DNA reads TGTGCCAGCAGCTTACTCGGGACAGGGAATTCAGATACGCAGTATTTT. It is translated as CASSLLGTGNSDTQYF.

The V gene is TRBV9, the J gene TRBJ2-6, with 10 bases matching TRBD1. Germline V gene data show CDR1 as SGDLS and CDR2 as YYNGEE. The CDR3 contains 17 residues. V trimming: 3 bases; J trimming: 4 bases; junction bases outside the gene matches: 7. In DNA form, the CDR3 reads TGTGCCAGCAGCGGGGGACAGGGGCTCGCCGGGGCCAACGTCCTGACTTTC. This encodes CASSGGQGLAGANVLTF.

V gene TRBV10-2 combines with J gene TRBJ1-1; D might be TRBD1 (6 bases). The CDR3 is made up of 14 amino acids. Germline CDR1 is WSHSY and CDR2 is SAAADI. V was shortened by 6 bases and J by 1 base, with 12 bases between the two germline ends. CDR3 nucleotides: TGCGCCAGCAGGGGGTCGACAGGGAACACTGAAGCTTTCTTT. It encodes CASRGSTGNTEAFF.

The chain has TRBV18 and TRBJ1-3, with unresolved D. CDR1 KGHSH and CDR2 LQKENI come from the germline V gene. V was pared by 3 bases and J by 0 bases, with 9 bases between. CDR3 length: 15 amino acids. In DNA form, the CDR3 reads TGTGCCAGCTCACCTCAGGCTTCCTCTGGAAACACCATATATTTT. Protein sequence: CASSPQASSGNTIYF.

CDR3 sequence (DNA): TGTGCCAGCAGCTTTAGCGGTCAGGGAGAGACCCAGTACTTC. This gives the protein CASSFSGQGETQYF. The chain combines TRBV11-2 with TRBJ2-5; tentatively, D is TRBD2 (6 bases). The length of the CDR3 is 14 residues. Trimming removed 3 bases from V and 4 bases from J, with 12 bases in between. Looked up from germline, CDR1 is SGHAT and CDR2 is FQNNGV.

The V and J genes are TRBV19 and TRBJ2-1, with 7 bases matching TRBD1. J was trimmed by 3 bases and V by 4 bases; bases with no gene match: 12. From germline, CDR1 is LNHDA and CDR2 SQIVND (reference sequence). CDR3 length: 17 amino acids. The CDR3 loop reads CASSTRSVGQYYNEQFF. DNA of the CDR3: TGTGCCAGTAGTACCCGCTCGGTGGGACAGTACTACAATGAGCAGTTCTTC.

V gene TRBV12-3 or TRBV12-4 combines with J gene TRBJ2-1; no reliable D call. The CDR3 sequence is 12 residues long. The germline V and J ends were trimmed by 6 bases and 5 bases, with 8 bases remaining between them. CDR3 sequence reads: CASSLVNNEQFF. For the CDR3, the DNA is TGTGCCAGCAGCCTCGTAAACAATGAGCAGTTCTTC.

The chain joins TRBV19 to TRBJ2-5; 7 bases align to TRBD2. Unmatched junction bases numbered 8, after V lost 3 bases and J lost 4 bases. CDR1 is LNHDA and CDR2 is SQIVND in the germline V gene (reference sequence). The CDR3 has 15 amino acids. CDR3 in DNA: TGTGCCAGTAGTATTCCGGGCGGGAGCGGAGAGACCCAGTACTTC. This encodes CASSIPGGSGETQYF. The whole variable domain, remainder taken from reference TRBV19 and TRBJ2-5, is DGGITQSPKYLFRKEGQNVTLSCEQNLNHDAMYWYRQDPGQGLRLIYYSQIVNDFQKGDIAEGYSVSREKKESFPLTVTSAQKNPTAFYLCASSIPGGSGETQYFGPGTRLLVL.

The CDR3 spells CASSDSNPLDRGLREQYF. CDR3 nucleotide sequence: TGTGCCAGCAGTGACTCGAATCCTCTCGACAGGGGTTTGAGGGAGCAGTACTTC. The chain combines TRBV6-4 with TRBJ2-7, with TRBD1 matching over 8 bases. Germline V CDR1 and CDR2: MRHNA, SNTAGT. This CDR3 region has 18 residues. Trimming took 0 bases from V and 7 from J; bases not matched to a gene: 17.

The sample holds one count of this clone. The V call is TRBV5-1, the J call TRBJ1-1; TRBD1 is a possible D gene (5 bases). The germline CDR1 and CDR2 sequences are SGHRS and YFSETQ. This CDR3 is 14 amino acids long. The V end lost 5 bases, the J end lost 1 base, and 12 bases lay between the germline ends. The CDR3 is CASSSRTTNTEAFF. CDR3 sequence (DNA): TGCGCCAGCAGTTCAAGGACAACGAACACTGAAGCTTTCTTT.

V usage is TRBV30 and J usage is TRBJ2-7; no clear D gene. Germline V gene data show CDR1 as GTSNPN and CDR2 as SVGIG (reference sequence). There are 12 residues in the CDR3. Trimming removed 2 bases from V and 2 bases from J, with 7 bases in between. This CDR3 reads CAWSLQTYEQYF. DNA of the CDR3: TGTGCCTGGAGTCTGCAGACCTACGAGCAGTACTTC.

A few counts support this clone. The chain is built from TRBV13 and TRBJ2-5, with 7 bases identical to TRBD1. V was pared by 5 bases and J by 1 base, with 7 bases of the junction left unmatched. The CDR3 runs to 15 residues. Per the germline V gene, CDR1 is PRHDT and CDR2 is FYEKMQ (reference sequence). This CDR3 is CASSPTGPLQETQYF. CDR3 nucleotide sequence: TGTGCCAGCAGCCCGACAGGGCCCCTCCAAGAGACCCAGTACTTC.

The J gene is TRBJ2-7, the V gene TRBV5-1; TRBD1 agrees at 10 bases. The germline V gene has CDR1 SGHRS and CDR2 YFSETQ. The CDR3 spans 16 residues. V shed 2 bases and J 3 bases; nucleotides not matched to a gene: 8. The CDR3 DNA sequence: TGCGCCAGCAGCTTTAACGGACAGGGGGATGACTACGAGCAGTACTTC. Translation: CASSFNGQGDDYEQYF.